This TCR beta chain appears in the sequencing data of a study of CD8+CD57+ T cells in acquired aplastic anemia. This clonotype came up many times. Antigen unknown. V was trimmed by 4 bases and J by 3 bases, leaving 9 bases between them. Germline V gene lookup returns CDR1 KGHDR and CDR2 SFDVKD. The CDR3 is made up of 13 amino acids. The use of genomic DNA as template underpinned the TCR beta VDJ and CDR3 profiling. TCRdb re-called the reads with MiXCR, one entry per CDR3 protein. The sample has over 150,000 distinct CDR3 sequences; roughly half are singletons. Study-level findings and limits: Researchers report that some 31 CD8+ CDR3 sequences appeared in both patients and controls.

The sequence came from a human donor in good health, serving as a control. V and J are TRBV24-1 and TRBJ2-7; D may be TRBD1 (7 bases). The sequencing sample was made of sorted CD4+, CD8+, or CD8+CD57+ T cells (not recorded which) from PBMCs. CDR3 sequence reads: CATSDRGDYEQYF. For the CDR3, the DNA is TGTGCCACCAGTGACAGGGGGGACTACGAGCAGTACTTC.